This TCR beta chain was captured by sequencing in a study of cytomegalovirus exposure and HLA in healthy donors. Study-wide context: Previous work identified 95 million to 120 million unique TCR beta sequences from about 179 million T cells.

CDR3 length: 16 amino acids. In germline, CDR1 is SNHLY, CDR2 FYNNEI. Trimming stripped 5 bases from V and 4 bases from J, with 19 bases between. Notes on the study in general: Most of the TCR beta V segments (in an earlier analysis) were productive either about 87% or about 30% of the time. Looking again later, the authors saw that most CMV-associated TCR beta chains seemed HLA-restricted.

PCR involved 60 Vbeta and 13 Jbeta primers. Produced via immunoSEQ multiplex PCR; TCRdb's table is partial and in-frame only. The sample records 85,000 to 120,000 clones, about two thirds being singletons. As for this clone: Its antigen is unknown.

The chain couples TRBV2 to TRBJ2-3; TRBD2 is a possible D gene (6 bases). Sequencing was carried out using PBMCs. This TCR derives from a female donor in good health and CMV-seronegative. The CDR3 DNA reads TGTGCCAGCAGTATTAGCGGCGTGGGCCTTGCAGATACGCAGTATTTT. Residues: CASSISGVGLADTQYF.